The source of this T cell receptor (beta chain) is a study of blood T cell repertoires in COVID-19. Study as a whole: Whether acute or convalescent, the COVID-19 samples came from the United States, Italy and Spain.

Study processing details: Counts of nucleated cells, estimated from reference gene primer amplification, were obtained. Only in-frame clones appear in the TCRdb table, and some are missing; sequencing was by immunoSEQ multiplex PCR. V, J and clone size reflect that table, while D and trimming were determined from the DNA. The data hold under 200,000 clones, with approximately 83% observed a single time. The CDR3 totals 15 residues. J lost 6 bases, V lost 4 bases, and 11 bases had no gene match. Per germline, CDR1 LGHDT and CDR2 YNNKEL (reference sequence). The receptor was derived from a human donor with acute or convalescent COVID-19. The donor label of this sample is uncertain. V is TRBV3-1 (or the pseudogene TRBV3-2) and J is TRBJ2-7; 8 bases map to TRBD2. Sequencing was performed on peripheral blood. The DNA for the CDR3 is TGTGCCAGCAGCCGCCAAGGAGCGGGAGCGGGCGAGCAGTACTTC. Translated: CASSRQGAGAGEQYF.